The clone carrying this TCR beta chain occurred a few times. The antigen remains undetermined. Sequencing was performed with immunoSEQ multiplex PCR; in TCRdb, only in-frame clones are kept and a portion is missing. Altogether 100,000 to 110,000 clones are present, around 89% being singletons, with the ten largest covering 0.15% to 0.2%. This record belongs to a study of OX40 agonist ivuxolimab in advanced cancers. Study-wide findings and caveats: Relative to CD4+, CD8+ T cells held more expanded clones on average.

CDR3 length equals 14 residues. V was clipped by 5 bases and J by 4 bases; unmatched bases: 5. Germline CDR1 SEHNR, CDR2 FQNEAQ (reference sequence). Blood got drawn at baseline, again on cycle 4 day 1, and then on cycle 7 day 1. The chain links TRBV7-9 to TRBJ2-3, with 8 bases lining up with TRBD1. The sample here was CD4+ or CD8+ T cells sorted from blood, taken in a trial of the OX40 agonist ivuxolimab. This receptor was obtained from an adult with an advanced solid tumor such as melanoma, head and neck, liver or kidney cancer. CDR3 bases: TGTGCCAGCAGCCCGGGACAGGAACCAGATACGCAGTATTTT. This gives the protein CASSPGQEPDTQYF.